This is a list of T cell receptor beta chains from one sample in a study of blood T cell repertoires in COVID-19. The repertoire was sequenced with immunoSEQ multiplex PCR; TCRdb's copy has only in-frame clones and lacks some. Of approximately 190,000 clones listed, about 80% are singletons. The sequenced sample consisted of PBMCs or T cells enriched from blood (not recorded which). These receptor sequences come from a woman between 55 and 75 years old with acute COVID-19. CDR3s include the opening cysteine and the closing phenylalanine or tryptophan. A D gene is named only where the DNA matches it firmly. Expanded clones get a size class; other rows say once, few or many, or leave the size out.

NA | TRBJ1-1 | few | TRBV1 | TGCACCAGCAGCTCTAAGGGGGACACTGAAGCTTTCTTT | CTSSSKGDTEAFF
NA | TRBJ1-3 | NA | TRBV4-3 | TGCGCCAGCAGCCAAGGAGTTGCAGGGGCCTCTGGAAACACCATATATTTT | CASSQGVAGASGNTIYF
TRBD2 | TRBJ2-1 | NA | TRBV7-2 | TGTGCCAGCAGCTTAGTTAGCGGGAGTGGGAATGAGCAGTTCTTC | CASSLVSGSGNEQFF
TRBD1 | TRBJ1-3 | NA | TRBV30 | TGTGCCGGTCCCGGGACAGGGTCTGGAAACACCATATATTTT | CAGPGTGSGNTIYF
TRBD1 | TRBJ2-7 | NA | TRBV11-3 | TGTGCCAGCAGCCGCGGACAGGGCTACGAGCAGTACTTC | CASSRGQGYEQYF
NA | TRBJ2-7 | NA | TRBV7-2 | TGTGCCAGCAGCTCAACTACAGGGAACTCCTACGAGCAGTACTTC | CASSSTTGNSYEQYF
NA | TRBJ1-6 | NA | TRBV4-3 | TGCGCCAGCAGCCAAGATCCCGGGAGCTATAATTCACCCCTCCACTTT | CASSQDPGSYNSPLHF
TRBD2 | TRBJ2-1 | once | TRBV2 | TGTGCCAGGGTCGGACTAGCGGGAGGGGGGAATGAGCAGTTCTTC | CARVGLAGGGNEQFF
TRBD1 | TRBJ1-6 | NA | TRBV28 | TGTGCCAGCACTCCCCCGAGGACAGGGTCGACTTCACCCCTCCACTTT | CASTPPRTGSTSPLHF
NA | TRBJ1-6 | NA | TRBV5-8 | TGTGCCAGCAGCGTCATTGGGCTCAGCAATAATTCACCCCTCCACTTT | CASSVIGLSNNSPLHF